This TCR beta chain comes out of a study of cytomegalovirus exposure and HLA in healthy donors. Study results and limitations: A previous analysis found most TCR beta V segments productive roughly 90% or roughly 30% of the time. A cluster of highly shared sequence variants was likely a sequencing artifact. Reports credit the classifier with highly specific, highly sensitive diagnosis of cytomegalovirus status.

Concerning this clone itself: Its target is not known.

Healthy bone marrow donors made up the cohort. The length of the CDR3 is 13 residues. Deletions cut 2 bases from V and 6 bases from J, with 10 bases between. Germline CDR1 reads MNHNS; CDR2 reads SASEGT. Amplification used 60 Vbeta primers and 13 Jbeta primers. Only in-frame clones appear in the TCRdb table, and some are missing; sequencing was by immunoSEQ multiplex PCR. The table shows 200,000 or so clones, with about 79% occurring only once. The chain combines TRBV6-1 with TRBJ1-2, with D uncertain. The sample consisted of PBMCs. This sequence originates from a boy aged 2 to 10 in good health and CMV-seronegative. The CDR3 loop reads CASSERSGDGYTF. CDR3 DNA: TGTGCCAGCAGTGAAAGGAGCGGTGATGGCTACACCTTC.